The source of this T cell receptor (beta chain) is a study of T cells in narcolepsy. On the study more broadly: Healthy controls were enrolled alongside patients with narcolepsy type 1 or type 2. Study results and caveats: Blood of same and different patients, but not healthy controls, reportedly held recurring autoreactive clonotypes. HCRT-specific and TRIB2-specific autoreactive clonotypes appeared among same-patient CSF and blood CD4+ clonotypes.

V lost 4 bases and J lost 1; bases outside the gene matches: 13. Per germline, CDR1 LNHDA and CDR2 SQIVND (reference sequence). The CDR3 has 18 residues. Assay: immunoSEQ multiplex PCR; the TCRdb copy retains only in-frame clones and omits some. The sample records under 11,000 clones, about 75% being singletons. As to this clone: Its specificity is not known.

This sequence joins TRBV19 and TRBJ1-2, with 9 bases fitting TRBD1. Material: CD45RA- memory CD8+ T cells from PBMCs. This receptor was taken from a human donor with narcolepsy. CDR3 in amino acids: CASSSSTPGTGNNYGYTF. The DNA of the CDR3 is TGTGCCAGTAGTAGTTCGACCCCCGGGACAGGGAATAACTATGGCTACACCTTC.